The entry below gives a single TCR beta chain sequence along with its context. Its binding antigen is unknown. No clone much larger than this one lies a single base away; base qualities are absent. Explained via the paper, the treatment or condition label denotes: allogeneic hematopoietic cell transplantation with graft depleted of TCRalphabeta T cells and CD19 B cells. The transplant recipients were children given TCRalphabeta/CD19-depleted allogeneic hematopoietic cell grafts. The sample is drawn from a study of T-cell reconstitution after alpha-beta-depleted transplantation in children (dated by TCRdb to about 2016). In the study overall: The study quantitatively tracked T-cell immune reconstitution after TCRalphabeta/CD19-depleted allogeneic hematopoietic cell transplantation in children using TCR repertoire profiling.

The CDR3 measures 16 amino acids from cysteine to phenylalanine. Only CDR3 DNA remains: 48 bases, in frame from the first base. Relative to germline, V is missing 4 bases and J is missing 6 bases, with 6 bases of the junction outside any gene match. CDR1 SGHVS and CDR2 FNYEAQ were looked up in the germline V gene. Libraries were prepared through PCR. TCRdb shows the sequencer as Illumina HiSeq 2500. To normalize quantification of the TCRbeta repertoire, the TCR libraries were built with molecular barcoding that relied on unique molecular identifiers. The public reads were quality trimmed at Q25 with fastp and then assembled into clones with MiXCR by TCRdb, keeping productive beta chains. CDR3 protein duplicates are merged, each entry listing the most common genes and DNA. The sample data list approximately 980,000 distinct CDR3 sequences, and under 30% of these were observed just once. 25% to 35% of the sample belongs to the ten largest clones.

General findings and caveats noted by the study authors: In some patients, high TCRbeta diversity at day 60 was attributed to recipient T cells and intrathymic progenitors that had survived conditioning. About two months after transplant, the apparently early recovery of alphabetaT-cell counts reportedly depended on just several hundred clones that had expanded rapidly and came from non-depleted graft cells. Hyperexpanded clone frequencies declined over subsequent months; after one year, T-cell counts and TCRbeta diversity were mostly attributed to newly produced T cells.

The receptor chain draws on TRBV7-6 and TRBJ2-1; the junction holds 13 bases that match TRBD2. The sequences come from PBMCs, mostly from graft donor cells, collected 360 days after TCRalphabeta/CD19-depleted stem cell transplant. This receptor was taken from a boy under three years old who had a stem cell transplant for SCID, so the T cells may come from the graft donor. The DNA sequence is given as TGTGCCAGCAGCTCACTAGCGGGGGGGACCTTCAATGAGCAGTTCTTC. Its translation reads: CASSSLAGGTFNEQFF.